This TCR beta chain was identified during a study of cytomegalovirus exposure and HLA in healthy donors. The germline V gene has CDR1 GTSNPN and CDR2 SVGIG (reference sequence). V was clipped by 0 bases and J by 6 bases; unmatched bases: 29. The CDR3 length is 23 residues. Study-wide findings and caveats: More clonal expansion characterized HLA-associated TCR beta chains than equally common others in a later analysis. Previously analyzed data showed that most TCR beta V segments were productive at a frequency of about 87% or about 30%.

About this clone: The antigen remains undetermined.

The PCR ran on 60 Vbeta and 13 Jbeta primers. Assay: immunoSEQ multiplex PCR; the TCRdb copy retains only in-frame clones and omits some. This table has about 170,000 clones, 62% appearing once. This TCR was sampled from a man aged 40-55 years in good health and CMV-seronegative. The sequenced sample was PBMCs. The chain has TRBV30 and TRBJ2-3; 11 bases line up with TRBD2. CDR3 amino acids: CAWSVVSPGQPFSGGASQDTQYF. Written as DNA, the CDR3 is TGTGCCTGGAGTGTAGTCTCGCCGGGACAACCCTTTAGCGGGGGGGCTTCACAGGATACGCAGTATTTT. Using reference TRBV30 and TRBJ2-3 for the parts outside the CDR3, the full variable domain is SQTIHQWPATLVQPVGSPLSLECTVEGTSNPNLYWYRQAAGRGLQLLFYSVGIGQISSEVPQNLSASRPQDRQFILSSKKLLLSDSGFYLCAWSVVSPGQPFSGGASQDTQYFGPGTRLTVL.